The 20 T cell receptor beta chains below all came from one sample that was sequenced in a study of breast tumors, draining lymph nodes, adjacent tissues. TCRdb used MiXCR to reprocess the multiplex PCR reads, holding one entry per CDR3 protein. Among about 21,000 distinct CDR3 sequences listed, roughly two fifths were seen once. Source material: breast tumor tissue. Receptors originate from a female donor with breast cancer. Some clones in this sample may be carry-over from other donors' samples.

Many counts were recorded for this clonotype. The rearrangement uses TRBV2 and TRBJ1-6, with D hard to call. The CDR3 loop spans 15 amino acids. Deletions cut 3 bases from V and 8 bases from J, with 14 bases between. Germline V lookup: CDR1 SNHLY, CDR2 FYNNEI. CDR3 in amino acids: CASSDPPPWDSPLHF. The CDR3 DNA reads as TGTGCCAGCAGTGATCCCCCTCCGTGGGATTCACCCCTCCACTTT.

This clonotype was counted ten times or more. V is TRBV12-3 or TRBV12-4 and J is TRBJ1-2; D uncertain. CDR3 length equals 16 residues. The V end lost 6 bases, the J end lost 1 base, and 18 bases lay between the germline ends. The DNA of the CDR3 is TGTGCCAGCAGCCACCGGGATCCCTTATTTAACTATGGCTACACCTTC. Its translation: CASSHRDPLFNYGYTF.

The chain employs TRBV5-1 and TRBJ1-5, with TRBD1 matching over 12 bases. Germline V lookup: CDR1 SGHRS, CDR2 YFSETQ. The V gene end was trimmed by 2 bases and the J gene end by 3 bases; junction bases not matched to a gene: 3. The length of the CDR3 is 16 residues. The CDR3 loop reads CASSFGTGGNNQPQHF. The CDR3 nucleotides are TGCGCCAGCAGCTTCGGGACAGGGGGCAACAATCAGCCCCAGCATTTT.

The gene calls are TRBV6-5 and TRBJ2-3; D uncertain. Trimming removed 6 bases from V and 2 bases from J, with 15 bases in between. The CDR3 has 15 amino acids. Germline CDR1 is MNHEY and CDR2 is SVGAGI. The CDR3 reads CASRRGTTNTDTQYF. The CDR3 nucleotides are TGTGCCAGCAGGAGAGGAACGACGAACACAGATACGCAGTATTTT.

The V gene is TRBV2, the J gene TRBJ1-2; 8 bases line up with TRBD1. Germline CDR1 and CDR2: SNHLY and FYNNEI. Trimming removed 4 bases from V and 6 bases from J; junction bases left unmatched: 4. The CDR3 covers 13 residues. The CDR3 loop is CASSGTGFDGYTF. DNA for the CDR3: TGTGCCAGCAGTGGGACAGGGTTCGATGGCTACACCTTC.

The chain carries TRBV27 and TRBJ1-2, with D possibly being TRBD1 (5 bases). V lost 5 bases and J 2 bases, leaving 18 bases between the germline ends. Germline lookup yields CDR1 MNHEY and CDR2 SMNVEV (reference sequence). CDR3 size: 16 residues. CDR3 nucleotide sequence: TGTGCCAGCAGTATCGTGCCCGGGGGAGCCAACTATGGCTACACCTTC. Protein sequence: CASSIVPGGANYGYTF.

This clonotype showed up just a few times. The J gene is TRBJ1-3, the V gene TRBV18; the D is unclear. This CDR3 is built from 13 residues. CDR1 is KGHSH, CDR2 LQKENI, per germline. V lost 0 bases, J lost 2 bases, and 2 bases lay in between. The CDR3 here is CASSPPTGNTIYF. In DNA form, the CDR3 reads TGTGCCAGCTCACCACCGACTGGAAACACCATATATTTT.

The CDR3: CSGRGDSSYEQYF. CDR3 nucleotide sequence: TGCAGTGGTCGGGGGGACAGCTCCTACGAGCAGTACTTC. The V gene is TRBV20-1, the J gene TRBJ2-7; tentatively, D is TRBD1 or TRBD2 (7 bases each). CDR3 size: 13 residues. Trimming pared 7 bases from V and 0 bases from J, leaving 13 bases between. CDR1 and CDR2 from the germline V gene are DFQATT and SNEGSKA (reference sequence).

This clonotype was recorded at least ten times. The chain couples TRBV4-3 to TRBJ2-3, with a possible D match to TRBD2 (6 bases). CDR3 length: 15 amino acids. V lost 1 base to trimming and J lost 4 bases, with 12 bases between them. Germline V gene sequence: CDR1 LGHNA, CDR2 YSLEER. CDR3 loop: CASSQAGRGADTQYF. For the CDR3, the DNA is TGCGCCAGCAGCCAAGCGGGGCGGGGTGCAGATACGCAGTATTTT.

This clonotype was counted between two and nine times. The rearrangement uses TRBV3-1 and TRBJ2-7; 9 nucleotides match TRBD1. This CDR3 is 16 amino acids long. Germline CDR1 and CDR2: LGHDT and YNNKEL (reference sequence). V lost 4 bases and J lost 0; bases outside the gene matches: 7. CDR3 in amino acids: CASSRAGTGSSYEQYF. CDR3 coding DNA: TGTGCCAGCAGCCGCGCCGGGACAGGGAGCTCCTACGAGCAGTACTTC.

In DNA form, the CDR3 reads TGTGCCAGCAGCTTAGGAGCTCCGGGGGCTACTAACTATGGCTACACCTTC. This translates into CASSLGAPGATNYGYTF. This chain connects TRBV7-8 to TRBJ1-2; D may be TRBD1 (6 bases). The germline V gene encodes CDR1 SGHVS and CDR2 FQNEAQ. V dropped 1 base and J dropped 0 bases, with 15 bases sitting between them. The CDR3 covers 17 residues.

The table lists this clonotype with many counts. The chain joins TRBV20-1 to TRBJ2-7; no clear D gene. The germline V gene has CDR1 DFQATT and CDR2 SNEGSKA (reference sequence). The CDR3 consists of 12 residues. Trimming took 1 base from V and 5 from J, leaving 9 bases between them. This CDR3 reads CSARGLSDEQYF. The CDR3 bases are TGCAGTGCTAGAGGGTTGAGTGACGAGCAGTACTTC.

This clonotype has a count of ten or more. This sequence joins TRBV5-6 and TRBJ2-3; D is tentatively TRBD1 or TRBD2 (5 bases each). CDR3 length equals 14 residues. V was clipped by 2 bases and J by 2 bases, with 9 bases between them. CDR1 SGHDT and CDR2 YYEEEE come from the germline V gene. The DNA of the CDR3 is TGTGCCAGCAGCTTTGAGGGGACCACAGATACGCAGTATTTT. Translation: CASSFEGTTDTQYF.

The V call is TRBV2, the J call TRBJ1-6; 12 bases agree with TRBD1. J gave up 6 bases and V 8 bases, and 8 bases lay outside the gene matches. The CDR3 totals 16 residues. Germline CDR1 is SNHLY and CDR2 is FYNNEI. DNA for the CDR3: TGTGCCAGCCTGACGGGACAGGGGGCTGGTAATTCACCCCTCCACTTT. Amino acids: CASLTGQGAGNSPLHF. Complete variable domain (other parts from reference TRBV2 and TRBJ1-6): EPEVTQTPSHQVTQMGQEVILRCVPISNHLYFYWYRQILGQKVEFLVSFYNNEISEKSEIFDDQFSVERPDGSNFTLKIRSTKLEDSAMYFCASLTGQGAGNSPLHFGNGTRLTVT.

The gene calls are TRBV5-6 and TRBJ1-3; D remains unclear. Trimming took off 0 bases at V and 8 bases at J, with 9 bases between the two ends. The CDR3 sequence is 13 residues long. Germline V gene sequence: CDR1 SGHDT, CDR2 YYEEEE. The CDR3 nucleotides are TGTGCCAGCAGCTTGGACCGAAGAGACACCATATATTTT. Residues: CASSLDRRDTIYF.

In this sample, this clonotype turned up many times. The rearrangement links TRBV7-9 to TRBJ1-2; D is uncertain. The V gene lost 4 bases and the J gene lost 5 bases, with 14 bases spanning the gap. The CDR3 covers 14 residues. Germline V gene sequence: CDR1 SEHNR, CDR2 FQNEAQ (reference sequence). DNA of the CDR3: TGTGCCAGCAGCTCCTCAGGTGTGCAGTATGGCTACACCTTC. It is translated as CASSSSGVQYGYTF. Full variable domain (missing parts from reference TRBV7-9 and TRBJ1-2): DTGVSQNPRHKITKRGQNVTFRCDPISEHNRLYWYRQTLGQGPEFLTYFQNEAQLEKSRLLSDRFSAERPKGSFSTLEIQRTEQGDSAMYLCASSSSGVQYGYTFGSGTRLTVV.

The sample holds many counts of this clonotype. The chain combines TRBV6-6 with TRBJ2-7; D is undetermined. Per germline, CDR1 MNHNY and CDR2 SVGAGI (reference sequence). The CDR3 spans 15 residues. V was pared by 5 bases and J by 2 bases, with 16 bases between. The CDR3 coding sequence is TGTGCCAGCAGTCCCCCAGCGAGGCCTACCTACGAGCAGTACTTC. This translates into CASSPPARPTYEQYF.

This clonotype was found once. One end of the junction varies from germline; a read error may be responsible. V gene TRBV6-1 combines with J gene TRBJ2-3; 8 bases agree with TRBD2. Germline V gives CDR1 MNHNS, CDR2 SASEGT. This CDR3 region has 14 residues. In DNA, the CDR3 is TGTGCCATCAGTGATGGCGGGAGGAAAGATACGCAGTATTTT. As protein: CAISDGGRKDTQYF.

The table lists this clonotype with many counts. The chain recombines TRBV18 with TRBJ2-2; D possibly uses TRBD1 or TRBD2 (5 bases each). V lost 6 bases and J lost 1, with 15 bases in between. The CDR3 has 16 residues. Germline assignment: CDR1 KGHSH and CDR2 LQKENI. CDR3 sequence reads: CASSRGPDKNTGELFF. CDR3 DNA sequence: TGTGCCAGCTCCCGGGGCCCGGACAAGAACACCGGGGAGCTGTTTTTT.

This clonotype was observed many times. The rearrangement joins TRBV11-3 to TRBJ2-1; D may be TRBD1 (7 bases). This CDR3 spans 16 amino acids. Germline CDR1 is SGHNT and CDR2 is YENEEA. V lost 3 bases and J lost 5, with 17 bases in between. In DNA, the CDR3 is TGTGCCAGCAGCTTCAGGGGGGCGCTCAACAACAATGAGCAGTTCTTC. This gives the protein CASSFRGALNNNEQFF.